This T cell receptor beta chain derives from a study of T cells in Graves' hyperthyroidism and ophthalmopathy. A few counts support this clonotype. As yet, its antigen is unknown. The CDR3 runs to 19 residues. CDR1 is MNHNS and CDR2 is SASEGT in the germline V gene. Trimming cost V 2 bases and J 2 bases; bases outside gene matches: 16. Amplified TCR beta CDR3 regions came from RNA transcripts. The TCR CDR3 was amplified in a first-round RT-PCR using the HTBI primer set. Each CDR3 protein gets one entry after TCRdb re-called the multiplex PCR reads with MiXCR. The repertoire holds 700,000 or so distinct CDR3 sequences, with about a sixth as singletons. Patients between 18 and 65 years old had hyperthyroidism, newly diagnosed and lasting under 2 months. Source material for PBMCs was less than 12 ml fresh peripheral blood. Whole-study results and caveats: Blood also held most thyroid clonotypes expanded beyond 0.001.

This clonotype was sampled from a man aged 18 to 29 with Graves' hyperthyroidism. Sequenced: blood. The chain links TRBV6-1 to TRBJ2-5, with TRBD1 matching over 8 bases. The CDR3 region is CASSEKRAWDRLPQETQYF. The CDR3, as DNA: TGTGCCAGCAGTGAAAAAAGGGCCTGGGACAGGCTTCCTCAAGAGACCCAGTACTTC.